This T cell receptor (beta chain) was identified during a study of T-cell memory formation after mild COVID-19 (dated by TCRdb to the early 2020s). The study in broad terms: TCR sequence clusters from the two donors were found to be largely donor specific. Longitudinal TCRalpha and TCRbeta repertoire sequencing tracked T-cell clones expanding and contracting after mild COVID-19 in two donors. The cohort was made up of two young adult volunteers, one female and one male, who were previously healthy. What the study reported, not specific to this receptor: Clones contracting from day 15 to 85 had balanced CD4/CD8 phenotypes, while a second wave expanding from day 15 to 37 was biased towards CD4+. Only a couple of mild cases were covered by the study, and larger cohorts that include severe cases with pre-infection samples were considered necessary. Some responding clones were detected in pre-infection memory, suggesting pre-existing cross-reactive memory T cells joined the SARS-CoV-2 response. Whether the second-wave clones peaking on day 37 were SARS-CoV-2 specific was not confirmed. Contracting CD4+ clones turned up mainly in the CM and EM memory subsets, whereas EMRA was where CD8+ clones were enriched.

This clonotype has just a few counts. The antigen it recognizes is unknown. No qualities accompany the bases; no much larger clone lies one base away. PBMCs were isolated by Ficoll-Paque density gradient centrifugation. Inclusive of the bounding cysteine and phenylalanine, the CDR3 is 14 residues long. Only the CDR3 part of the read is kept: 42 bases, read in frame from the first base. The junction shows trimming of 6 bases on V and 2 bases on J, plus 11 bases between the germline ends. The germline V gene provides CDR1 SNHLY and CDR2 FYNNEI. The reads were generated on an Illumina NovaSeq 6000. Using 5'RACE with constant-segment primers, TCRalpha and TCRbeta cDNA libraries were constructed, with sample barcodes and unique molecular identifiers added in the process. RNA was extracted from every sample with Trizol reagent. Amplification of the libraries took two PCR steps, and the second step added a second sample barcode plus Illumina TruSeq adapters. Sequencing of the libraries was done on an Illumina NovaSeq, producing 2 x 150 bp paired-end reads. Concerning the study's data processing: The reads were demultiplexed and collapsed into UMI-guided consensus sequences using migec v1.2.7. With mixcr v2.1.11, UMI consensuses were aligned to TRA and TRB V and J templates and assembled into clonotypes. A clonotype was counted as expanded or contracted only if both edgeR and NoisET called the change significant, with noise models trained on biological replicates. For edgeR calls, the cutoffs were a false discovery rate-adjusted p below 0.01 and a log2 fold-change threshold of 1. As an exploratory analysis of dynamics, max-normalized trajectories of the 1000 most abundant clonotypes were examined by PCA with hierarchical clustering. Separately sequenced CD4+ and CD8+ repertoires were used to assign a CD4 or CD8 phenotype to each responding clone. TCRdb handled the public reads itself, with Q25 trimming in fastp and clone calling in MiXCR, and kept productive beta chains. Merged by CDR3 protein, the rows form single entries marked with the most common genes and DNA. TCRdb's processing, not the study's, gives the V and J calls here. Within this sample are approximately 390,000 distinct CDR3 sequences, with 15% to 20% of them counted one time only. The top ten hold roughly 21% of the sample.

The sequence joins TRBV2 to TRBJ1-3; the D gene remains uncertain. The source is a man aged 18 to 30 who had mild COVID-19 (a few samples of this study predate the infection). The sample titles of this study are shuffled in the database, so cell type and time point are left out; the donor was told from shared clones. Sequences were obtained from PBMCs or a T cell subset sorted from them (not recorded which). The CDR3 reads CASSSLWPGNTIYF. Read as DNA, the sequence is TGTGCCAGCAGCAGCCTCTGGCCTGGAAACACCATATATTTT.